What follows are 28 T cell receptor beta chains derived from one specimen sequenced in a study of CD8 T cells in Susac syndrome. An amount of RNA that ranged from roughly 0.5 to 1 ug was reverse transcribed with random hexamers. Each CDR3 protein gets one entry after TCRdb re-called the immunoSEQ multiplex PCR reads with MiXCR. The repertoire holds 190,000 or so distinct CDR3 sequences, with roughly 94% as singletons. The specimen was CD4+ T cells from PBMCs. The receptors shown here come from a human donor with multiple sclerosis.

The chain combines TRBV7-9 with TRBJ1-1; D not certain. The CDR3 runs to 15 residues. Germline CDR1 and CDR2: SEHNR and FQNEAQ (reference sequence). Trimming cost V 3 bases and J 4 bases, with 15 bases left between them. CDR3 DNA: TGTGCCAGCAGCTTCGGGCCCTGGAGGAGCACTGAAGCTTTCTTT. Translation gives CASSFGPWRSTEAFF.

This clonotype was picked up one time. V and J are TRBV7-2 and TRBJ2-1; perhaps TRBD1 as D (5 bases). The CDR3 extends over 15 amino acids. Germline CDR1 reads SGHTA; CDR2 reads FQGNSA. V was cut by 5 bases and J by 2 bases, with 13 bases left in between. The CDR3, as DNA: TGTGCCAGCAGCCCTCCTCAGGGAACCTACAATGAGCAGTTCTTC. Protein: CASSPPQGTYNEQFF.

The genes are TRBV11-2 and TRBJ2-5; 8 nucleotides align to TRBD1. In germline, CDR1 is SGHAT, CDR2 FQNNGV. The CDR3 consists of 15 residues. J gave up 2 bases and V 6 bases, and 8 bases lay outside the gene matches. CDR3 region: CASSTGQGVQETQYF. The CDR3 nucleotides are TGTGCCAGCAGTACCGGACAGGGCGTTCAAGAGACCCAGTACTTC.

This sequence joins TRBV3-1 and TRBJ1-1; D is undetermined. There are 15 residues in the CDR3. Trimming pared 1 base from V and 3 bases from J, leaving 12 bases between. The germline gives CDR1 LGHDT, CDR2 YNNKEL (reference sequence). The CDR3 protein is CASSQGAPGDTEAFF. The CDR3 nucleotides read TGTGCCAGCAGCCAAGGGGCCCCTGGGGACACTGAAGCTTTCTTT. The variable domain in full, with the rest retrieved from reference TRBV3-1 and TRBJ1-1, is DTAVSQTPKYLVTQMGNDKSIKCEQNLGHDTMYWYKQDSKKFLKIMFSYNNKELIINETVPNRFSPKSPDKAHLNLHINSLELGDSAVYFCASSQGAPGDTEAFFGQGTRLTVV.

The CDR3 is CASSQVPASNNEQFF. CDR3 coding DNA: TGCGCCAGCAGCCAAGTCCCGGCTAGCAACAATGAGCAGTTCTTC. V gene TRBV4-1 combines with J gene TRBJ2-1; D is possibly TRBD2 (5 bases). The CDR3 runs to 15 residues. Trimming pared 1 base from V and 5 bases from J, leaving 12 bases between. The germline CDR1 and CDR2 sequences are MGHRA and YSYEKL.

The chain combines TRBV18 with TRBJ1-1; perhaps TRBD1 as D (5 bases). This CDR3 contains 13 residues. Germline V gene lookup returns CDR1 KGHSH and CDR2 LQKENI. Between the trimmed V and J ends, which lost 3 bases and 4 bases, there was a span of 9 bases. In DNA form, the CDR3 reads TGTGCCAGCTCACCTCCGGGGCCCACTGAAGCTTTCTTT. It encodes CASSPPGPTEAFF.

The chain is built from TRBV11-1 and TRBJ2-3; D might be TRBD1 (5 bases). CDR1 is SGHAT, CDR2 FQDESV, per germline (reference sequence). The CDR3 loop spans 14 amino acids. With 7 bases removed from V and 3 bases from J, the gap between germline ends came to 14 bases. CDR3 bases: TGTGCCAGCACACTCGGGCCAGGGACAGATACGCAGTATTTT. Protein product: CASTLGPGTDTQYF.

The CDR3 sequence: CASSETAKNYGYTF. The CDR3 bases are TGTGCCAGCAGTGAAACAGCGAAGAACTATGGCTACACCTTC. This chain connects TRBV2 to TRBJ1-2; the D is unclear. The CDR3 is 14 amino acids. V gave up 2 bases and J gave up 2 bases, with 9 bases separating them. The germline CDR1 and CDR2 sequences are SNHLY and FYNNEI. The whole variable domain, remainder taken from reference TRBV2 and TRBJ1-2, is EPEVTQTPSHQVTQMGQEVILRCVPISNHLYFYWYRQILGQKVEFLVSFYNNEISEKSEIFDDQFSVERPDGSNFTLKIRSTKLEDSAMYFCASSETAKNYGYTFGSGTRLTVV.

This clonotype was observed once. The chain couples TRBV30 to TRBJ1-3; D is unresolved. The CDR3 is 12 residues long. Per the germline V gene, CDR1 is GTSNPN and CDR2 is SVGIG (reference sequence). V was pared by 1 base and J by 3 bases, with 4 bases between. This CDR3 reads CAWSGSGNTIYF. CDR3 in DNA: TGTGCCTGGAGTGGAAGTGGAAACACCATATATTTT.

The gene calls are TRBV20-1 and TRBJ1-2; TRBD1 is a possible D gene (6 bases). The CDR3 totals 14 residues. V dropped 3 bases and J dropped 4 bases, with 15 bases sitting between them. Looked up from germline, CDR1 is DFQATT and CDR2 is SNEGSKA (reference sequence). The CDR3 sequence is CSARSGARGYGYTF. CDR3 nucleotides: TGCAGTGCTAGGTCAGGGGCGAGGGGCTATGGCTACACCTTC.

The chain uses TRBV7-2 and TRBJ2-3; D not certain. Germline assignment: CDR1 SGHTA and CDR2 FQGNSA. This CDR3 spans 15 amino acids. The germline V and J ends were trimmed by 5 bases and 1 base, with 13 bases remaining between them. The CDR3 loop reads CASSPTLYGTDTQYF. The CDR3 DNA follows: TGTGCCAGCAGCCCAACCCTCTATGGCACAGATACGCAGTATTTT.

V is TRBV2 and J is TRBJ1-4; unclear D gene. With 1 base removed from V and 6 bases from J, the gap between germline ends came to 6 bases. Germline CDR1 SNHLY, CDR2 FYNNEI. CDR3 size: 13 residues. As DNA, the CDR3 is TGTGCCAGCAGTGAAGGGACTGATGAAAAACTGTTTTTT. Translation: CASSEGTDEKLFF.

J is TRBJ2-7 and V is TRBV27; 9 nucleotides match TRBD1. The CDR3 runs to 14 residues. Trimming removed 8 bases from V and 2 bases from J; junction bases left unmatched: 7. Germline assignment: CDR1 MNHEY and CDR2 SMNVEV (reference sequence). The CDR3 sequence is CASARQGVAYEQYF. CDR3 bases: TGTGCCAGCGCTCGACAGGGGGTGGCCTACGAGCAGTACTTC.

J is TRBJ1-6 and V is TRBV14; unclear D gene. V lost 2 bases, J lost 9 bases, and 8 bases lay in between. Germline loops: CDR1 SGHDN, CDR2 FVKESK. The CDR3 spans 13 residues. CDR3 in amino acids: CASSQSRSSPLHF. DNA for the CDR3: TGTGCCAGCAGCCAATCCCGCAGTTCACCCCTCCACTTT. Full variable domain (rest looked up from reference TRBV14 and TRBJ1-6): EAGVTQFPSHSVIEKGQTVTLRCDPISGHDNLYWYRRVMGKEIKFLLHFVKESKQDESGMPNNRFLAERTGGTYSTLKVQPAELEDSGVYFCASSQSRSSPLHFGNGTRLTVT.

The chain has TRBV2 and TRBJ2-7, with 7 positions matching TRBD2. The CDR3 has 12 residues. The germline CDR1 and CDR2 sequences are SNHLY and FYNNEI. With V trimmed by 8 bases and J by 3 bases, 4 bases remained unmatched. Written as DNA, the CDR3 is TGTGCCAGCCAACCGGGGGGCTACGAGCAGTACGTC. Amino acid sequence: CASQPGGYEQYV.

The chain combines TRBV2 with TRBJ1-6; D might be TRBD1 (5 bases). Germline CDR1 is SNHLY and CDR2 is FYNNEI. Trimming stripped 7 bases from V and 8 bases from J, with 12 bases between. CDR3 length: 13 residues. The chain's CDR3 is CASNGARDSPLHF. DNA of the CDR3: TGTGCCAGCAACGGGGCGAGGGATTCACCCCTCCACTTT.

This clonotype appeared a single time. The rearrangement links TRBV29-1 to TRBJ1-1, with a tentative D call TRBD1 (6 bases). Germline V lookup: CDR1 SQVTM, CDR2 ANQGSEA. The CDR3 totals 12 residues. V lost 5 bases and J 0 bases, leaving 7 bases between the germline ends. The CDR3 DNA follows: TGCAGCGTTTCAGGGGTGAACACTGAAGCTTTCTTT. Translated, it gives CSVSGVNTEAFF.

V usage is TRBV4-2 and J usage is TRBJ2-1; weak D call: TRBD2 (6 bases). CDR1 LGHNA and CDR2 YNFKEQ come from the germline V gene. The V end lost 8 bases, the J end lost 7 bases, and 9 bases lay between the germline ends. CDR3 length: 11 residues. The CDR3 sequence is CASREMNEQFF. CDR3 DNA: TGTGCCAGCCGGGAGATGAATGAGCAGTTCTTC.

The chain combines TRBV30 with TRBJ2-5, with D uncertain. Germline V gene lookup returns CDR1 GTSNPN and CDR2 SVGIG (reference sequence). Trimming pared 0 bases from V and 5 bases from J, leaving 10 bases between. The CDR3 runs to 13 residues. The CDR3 loop reads CAWSVRMGETQYF. The CDR3 DNA follows: TGTGCCTGGAGTGTAAGGATGGGGGAGACCCAGTACTTC.

The rearrangement uses TRBV2 and TRBJ2-7, with unresolved D. Germline assignment: CDR1 SNHLY and CDR2 FYNNEI. This CDR3 comprises 14 residues. Deletions cut 7 bases from V and 4 bases from J, with 17 bases between. The CDR3 loop reads CASKVGPRVYEQYF. The CDR3 coding sequence is TGTGCCAGCAAGGTCGGACCAAGAGTTTACGAGCAGTACTTC.

The CDR3 coding sequence is TGTGCCTGGAGTATCGCCGTCGGTATAACTGAAGCTTTCTTT. Translated, it gives CAWSIAVGITEAFF. This chain joins TRBV30 and TRBJ1-1; D uncertain. The CDR3 runs 14 residues. The V end lost 2 bases, the J end lost 5 bases, and 15 bases lay between the germline ends. Germline V CDR1 and CDR2: GTSNPN, SVGIG (reference sequence).

This clonotype was observed a single time. The chain is built from TRBV3-1 and TRBJ2-7, with 9 bases lining up with TRBD1. With 3 bases clipped from V and 7 bases from J, the junction kept 7 bases outside the gene matches. This CDR3 is built from 14 residues. Germline V lookup: CDR1 LGHDT, CDR2 YNNKEL (reference sequence). CDR3 loop: CASSQGQGRWEQYF. CDR3 DNA: TGTGCCAGCAGCCAGGGACAGGGAAGGTGGGAGCAGTACTTC.

The chain's CDR3 is CAWIGPWAGYTF. The CDR3 DNA sequence: TGTGCCTGGATCGGGCCTTGGGCTGGCTACACCTTC. This sequence joins TRBV30 and TRBJ1-2; D remains unclear. The CDR3 runs 12 residues. The germline CDR1 and CDR2 sequences are GTSNPN and SVGIG (reference sequence). The V and J ends lost 4 bases and 7 bases respectively, with 13 bases between them.

This clonotype has a handful of counts. The V call is TRBV6-1, the J call TRBJ1-1; D call uncertain. Trimming took 6 bases from V and 0 from J, leaving 14 bases between them. Germline V gene sequence: CDR1 MNHNS, CDR2 SASEGT. The CDR3 length is 15 residues. CDR3: CASSPSVTLNTEAFF. The CDR3 DNA reads TGTGCCAGCAGCCCCTCAGTGACACTGAACACTGAAGCTTTCTTT.

The chain joins TRBV7-2 to TRBJ2-1; no clear D. The germline CDR1 and CDR2 sequences are SGHTA and FQGNSA. The CDR3 is made up of 11 amino acids. Trimming cost V 5 bases and J 8 bases, with 7 bases left between them. Written as DNA, the CDR3 is TGTGCCAGCAGCCTGTACTATGAGCAGTTCTTC. Translation gives CASSLYYEQFF.

CDR3 in DNA: TGCAGTGCGAAGCCTGGGACAGGCTACGAGCAGTACTTC. It specifies CSAKPGTGYEQYF. J is TRBJ2-7 and V is TRBV20-1; TRBD1 agrees at 8 bases. V dropped 6 bases and J dropped 3; count of bases not matched to a gene: 7. The CDR3 covers 13 residues. Germline CDR1 DFQATT, CDR2 SNEGSKA (reference sequence).

The chain uses TRBV5-1 and TRBJ2-5; 11 bases map to TRBD1. The CDR3 is 16 residues long. Unmatched junction bases numbered 6, after V lost 2 bases and J lost 3 bases. The germline V gene has CDR1 SGHRS and CDR2 YFSETQ. CDR3 DNA: TGCGCCAGCAGCTTAAGGCCGGGACAGGGGGAAGAGACCCAGTACTTC. The encoded protein is CASSLRPGQGEETQYF.

J is TRBJ2-1 and V is TRBV20-1, with 8 bases fitting TRBD2. V lost 1 base to trimming and J lost 1 base; unmatched junction nucleotides: 12. The CDR3 runs to 18 residues. Germline CDR1 is DFQATT and CDR2 is SNEGSKA (reference sequence). The chain's CDR3 is CSARVSGRLAKSYNEQFF. The DNA for the CDR3 is TGCAGTGCTAGAGTCTCGGGGCGACTAGCGAAGTCCTACAATGAGCAGTTCTTC.